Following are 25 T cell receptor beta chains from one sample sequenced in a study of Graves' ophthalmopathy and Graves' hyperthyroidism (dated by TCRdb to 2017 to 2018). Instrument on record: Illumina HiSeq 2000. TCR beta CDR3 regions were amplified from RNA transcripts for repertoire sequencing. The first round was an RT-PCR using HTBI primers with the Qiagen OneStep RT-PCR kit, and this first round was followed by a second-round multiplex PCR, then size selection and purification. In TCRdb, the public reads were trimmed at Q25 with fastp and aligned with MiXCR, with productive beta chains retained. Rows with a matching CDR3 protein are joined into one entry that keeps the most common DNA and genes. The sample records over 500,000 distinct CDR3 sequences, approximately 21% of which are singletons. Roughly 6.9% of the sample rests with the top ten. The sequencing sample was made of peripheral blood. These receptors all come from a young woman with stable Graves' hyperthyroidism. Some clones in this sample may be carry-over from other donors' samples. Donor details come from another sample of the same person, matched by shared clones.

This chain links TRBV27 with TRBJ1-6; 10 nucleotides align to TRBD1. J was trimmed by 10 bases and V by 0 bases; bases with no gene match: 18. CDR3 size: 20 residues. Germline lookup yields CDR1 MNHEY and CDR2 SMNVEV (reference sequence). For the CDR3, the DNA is TGTGCCAGCAGTTTATCGGTCGAAGGTTGGGACAGGGGAACAAGATCACCCCTCCACTTT. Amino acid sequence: CASSLSVEGWDRGTRSPLHF.

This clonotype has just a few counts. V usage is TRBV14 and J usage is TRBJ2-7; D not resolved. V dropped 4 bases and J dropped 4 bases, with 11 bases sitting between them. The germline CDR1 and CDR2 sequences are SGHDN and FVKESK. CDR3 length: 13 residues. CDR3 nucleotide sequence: TGTGCCAGCAGCCCATATCGACAATACGAGCAGTACTTC. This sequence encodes CASSPYRQYEQYF. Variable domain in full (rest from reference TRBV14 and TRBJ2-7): EAGVTQFPSHSVIEKGQTVTLRCDPISGHDNLYWYRRVMGKEIKFLLHFVKESKQDESGMPNNRFLAERTGGTYSTLKVQPAELEDSGVYFCASSPYRQYEQYFGPGTRLTVT.

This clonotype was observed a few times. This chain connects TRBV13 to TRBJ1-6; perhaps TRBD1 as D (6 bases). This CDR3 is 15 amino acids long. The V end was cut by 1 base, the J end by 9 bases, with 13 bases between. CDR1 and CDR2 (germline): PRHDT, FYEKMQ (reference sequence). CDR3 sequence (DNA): TGTGCCAGCAGCTTAGAGCAGGGGAGGCTTTCACCCCTCCACTTT. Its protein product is CASSLEQGRLSPLHF.

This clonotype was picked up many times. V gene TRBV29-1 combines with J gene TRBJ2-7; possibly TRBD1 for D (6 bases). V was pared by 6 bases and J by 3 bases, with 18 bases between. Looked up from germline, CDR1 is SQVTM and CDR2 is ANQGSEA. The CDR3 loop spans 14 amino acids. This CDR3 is CSVHIPRGNYEQYF. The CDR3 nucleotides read TGCAGCGTGCACATCCCAAGGGGGAACTACGAGCAGTACTTC.

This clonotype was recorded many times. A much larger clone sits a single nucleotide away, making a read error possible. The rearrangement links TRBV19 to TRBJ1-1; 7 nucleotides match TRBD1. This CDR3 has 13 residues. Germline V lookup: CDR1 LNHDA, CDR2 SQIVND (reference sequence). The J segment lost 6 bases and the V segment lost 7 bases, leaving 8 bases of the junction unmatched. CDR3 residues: CASTTDRSAEAFF. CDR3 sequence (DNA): TGTGCCAGTACAACGGACAGGAGCGCTGAAGCTTTCTTT.

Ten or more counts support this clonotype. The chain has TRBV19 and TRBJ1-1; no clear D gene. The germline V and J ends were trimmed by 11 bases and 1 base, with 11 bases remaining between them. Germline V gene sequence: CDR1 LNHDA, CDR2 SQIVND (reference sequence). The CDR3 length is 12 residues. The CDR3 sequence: CACRDGNTEAFF. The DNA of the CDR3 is TGTGCCTGCCGAGACGGGAACACTGAAGCTTTCTTT.

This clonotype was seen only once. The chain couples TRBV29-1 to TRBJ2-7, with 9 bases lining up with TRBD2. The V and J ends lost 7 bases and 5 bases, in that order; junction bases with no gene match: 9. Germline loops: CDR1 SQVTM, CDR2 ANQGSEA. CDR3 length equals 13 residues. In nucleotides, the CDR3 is TGCAGCGCCGGACTAGCGCGAGGGGACGAGCAGTACTTC. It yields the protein CSAGLARGDEQYF.

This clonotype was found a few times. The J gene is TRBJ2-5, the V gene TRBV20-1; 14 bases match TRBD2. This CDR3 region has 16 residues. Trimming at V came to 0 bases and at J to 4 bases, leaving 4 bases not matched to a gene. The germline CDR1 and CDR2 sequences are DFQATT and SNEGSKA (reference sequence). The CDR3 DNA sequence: TGCAGTGCTAGAGAGACTAGCGGGGGGGCCCCAGAGACCCAGTACTTC. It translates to CSARETSGGAPETQYF.

The CDR3 DNA sequence: TGTGCCAGCACCGCGGGACAGGTCTATGGCTACACCTTC. Translation gives CASTAGQVYGYTF. V gene TRBV2 combines with J gene TRBJ1-2, with 8 bases matching TRBD1. Germline trimming cut 7 bases from V and 4 bases from J; bases unmatched to any gene: 5. CDR1 is SNHLY, CDR2 FYNNEI, per germline. The CDR3 has 13 residues.

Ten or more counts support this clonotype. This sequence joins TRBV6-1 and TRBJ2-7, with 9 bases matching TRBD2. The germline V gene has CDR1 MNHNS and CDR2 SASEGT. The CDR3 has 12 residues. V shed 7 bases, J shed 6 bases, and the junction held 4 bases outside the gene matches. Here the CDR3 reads CASTETSGEQYF. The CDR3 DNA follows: TGTGCCAGCACTGAGACTAGCGGCGAGCAGTACTTC.

In DNA, the CDR3 is TGTGCCAGCAGCGTAGGTAACGCGAACACCGGGGAGCTGTTTTTT. Amino acid sequence: CASSVGNANTGELFF. V is TRBV9 and J is TRBJ2-2, with D uncertain. CDR3 length equals 15 residues. V lost 0 bases and J lost 0, with 6 bases in between. CDR1 is SGDLS and CDR2 is YYNGEE in the germline V gene.

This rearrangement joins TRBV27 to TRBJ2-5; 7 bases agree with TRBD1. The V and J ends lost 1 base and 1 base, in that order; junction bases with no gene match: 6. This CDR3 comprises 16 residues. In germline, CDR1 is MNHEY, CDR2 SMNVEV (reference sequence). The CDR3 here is CASSLWATGTQETQYF. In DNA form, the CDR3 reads TGTGCCAGCAGTTTATGGGCGACAGGGACCCAAGAGACCCAGTACTTC.

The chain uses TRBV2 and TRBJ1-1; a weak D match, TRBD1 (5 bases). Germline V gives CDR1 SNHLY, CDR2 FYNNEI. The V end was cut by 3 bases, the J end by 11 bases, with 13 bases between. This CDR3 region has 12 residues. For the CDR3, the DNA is TGTGCCAGCAGTGAGGGCAGGGTTACTGCTTTCTTT. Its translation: CASSEGRVTAFF.

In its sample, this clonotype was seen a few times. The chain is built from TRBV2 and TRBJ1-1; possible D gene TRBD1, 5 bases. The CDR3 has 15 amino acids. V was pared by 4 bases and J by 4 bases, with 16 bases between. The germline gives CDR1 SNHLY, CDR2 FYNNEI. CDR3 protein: CASSAQVASGTEAFF. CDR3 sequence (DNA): TGTGCCAGCAGTGCACAGGTCGCTTCGGGCACTGAAGCTTTCTTT.

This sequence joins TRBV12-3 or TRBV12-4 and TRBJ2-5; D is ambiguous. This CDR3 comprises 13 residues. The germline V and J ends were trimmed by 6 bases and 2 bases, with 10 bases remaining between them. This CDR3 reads CASRSELQETQYF. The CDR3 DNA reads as TGTGCCAGCAGATCTGAGTTACAAGAGACCCAGTACTTC.

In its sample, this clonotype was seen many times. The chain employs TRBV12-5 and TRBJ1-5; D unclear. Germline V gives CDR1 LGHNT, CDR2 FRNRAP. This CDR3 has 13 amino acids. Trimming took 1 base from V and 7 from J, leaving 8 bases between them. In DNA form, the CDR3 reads TGTGCTAGTGGTTTGGAAATTCGGCAGCCCCAGCATTTT. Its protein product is CASGLEIRQPQHF.

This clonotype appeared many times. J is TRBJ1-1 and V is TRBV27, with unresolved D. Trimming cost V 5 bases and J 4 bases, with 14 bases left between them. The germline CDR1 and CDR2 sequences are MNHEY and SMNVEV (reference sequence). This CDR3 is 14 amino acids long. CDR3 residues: CASSPLSRATEAFF. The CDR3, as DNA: TGTGCCAGCAGTCCCCTTTCCCGGGCCACTGAAGCTTTCTTT.

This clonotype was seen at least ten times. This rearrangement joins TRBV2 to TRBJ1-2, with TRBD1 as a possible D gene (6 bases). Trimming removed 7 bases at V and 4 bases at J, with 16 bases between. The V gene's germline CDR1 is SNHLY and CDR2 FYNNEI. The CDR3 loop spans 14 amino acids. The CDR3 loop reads CASTGQKTPYGYTF. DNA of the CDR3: TGTGCCAGCACCGGACAGAAGACCCCCTATGGCTACACCTTC.

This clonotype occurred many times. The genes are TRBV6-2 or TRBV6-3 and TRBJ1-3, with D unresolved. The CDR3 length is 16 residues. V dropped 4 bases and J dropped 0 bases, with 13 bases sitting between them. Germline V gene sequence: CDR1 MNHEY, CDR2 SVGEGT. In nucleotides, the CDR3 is TGTGCCAGCAGTTTTGACCGCCTGAACTCTGGAAACACCATATATTTT. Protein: CASSFDRLNSGNTIYF.

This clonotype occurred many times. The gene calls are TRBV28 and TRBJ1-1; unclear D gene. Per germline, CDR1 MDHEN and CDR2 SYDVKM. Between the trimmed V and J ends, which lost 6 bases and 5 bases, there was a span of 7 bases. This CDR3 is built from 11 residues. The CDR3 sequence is CASSVPTEAFF. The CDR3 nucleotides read TGTGCCAGCAGCGTGCCTACTGAAGCTTTCTTT.

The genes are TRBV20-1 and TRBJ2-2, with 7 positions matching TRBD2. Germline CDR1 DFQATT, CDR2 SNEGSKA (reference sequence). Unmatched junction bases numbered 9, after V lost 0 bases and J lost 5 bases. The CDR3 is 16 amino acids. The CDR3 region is CSARDGGGPGTGELFF. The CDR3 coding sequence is TGCAGTGCTAGAGATGGGGGAGGGCCCGGAACCGGGGAGCTGTTTTTT.

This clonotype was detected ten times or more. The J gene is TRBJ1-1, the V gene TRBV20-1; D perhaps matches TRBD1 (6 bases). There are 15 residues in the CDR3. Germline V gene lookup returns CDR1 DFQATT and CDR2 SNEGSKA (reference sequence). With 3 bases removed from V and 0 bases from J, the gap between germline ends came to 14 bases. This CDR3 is CSAREIRGLNTEAFF. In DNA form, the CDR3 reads TGCAGTGCTAGGGAGATCCGGGGGCTGAACACTGAAGCTTTCTTT.

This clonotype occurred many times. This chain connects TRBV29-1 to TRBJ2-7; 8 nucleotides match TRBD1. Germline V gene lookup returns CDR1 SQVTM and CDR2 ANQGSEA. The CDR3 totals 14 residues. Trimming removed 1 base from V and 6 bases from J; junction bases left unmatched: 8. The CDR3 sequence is CSVEGGGQGLEQYF. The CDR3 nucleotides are TGCAGCGTTGAAGGGGGAGGACAGGGTCTCGAGCAGTACTTC.

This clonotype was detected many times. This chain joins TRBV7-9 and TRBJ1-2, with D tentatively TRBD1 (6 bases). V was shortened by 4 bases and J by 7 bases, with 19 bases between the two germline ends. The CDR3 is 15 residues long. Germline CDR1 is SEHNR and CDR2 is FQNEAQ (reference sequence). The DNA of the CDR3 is TGTGCCAGCAGCTCACAGGGCCCCCTGCGGGGTGGCTACACCTTC. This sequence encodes CASSSQGPLRGGYTF.

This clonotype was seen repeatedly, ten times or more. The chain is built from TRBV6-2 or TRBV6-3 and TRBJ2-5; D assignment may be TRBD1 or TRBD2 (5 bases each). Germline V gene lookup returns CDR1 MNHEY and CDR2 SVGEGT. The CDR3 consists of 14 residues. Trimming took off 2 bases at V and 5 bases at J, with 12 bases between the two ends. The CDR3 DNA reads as TGTGCCAGCAGTTACCAGGCAGAGGGGGAGACCCAGTACTTC. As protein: CASSYQAEGETQYF.